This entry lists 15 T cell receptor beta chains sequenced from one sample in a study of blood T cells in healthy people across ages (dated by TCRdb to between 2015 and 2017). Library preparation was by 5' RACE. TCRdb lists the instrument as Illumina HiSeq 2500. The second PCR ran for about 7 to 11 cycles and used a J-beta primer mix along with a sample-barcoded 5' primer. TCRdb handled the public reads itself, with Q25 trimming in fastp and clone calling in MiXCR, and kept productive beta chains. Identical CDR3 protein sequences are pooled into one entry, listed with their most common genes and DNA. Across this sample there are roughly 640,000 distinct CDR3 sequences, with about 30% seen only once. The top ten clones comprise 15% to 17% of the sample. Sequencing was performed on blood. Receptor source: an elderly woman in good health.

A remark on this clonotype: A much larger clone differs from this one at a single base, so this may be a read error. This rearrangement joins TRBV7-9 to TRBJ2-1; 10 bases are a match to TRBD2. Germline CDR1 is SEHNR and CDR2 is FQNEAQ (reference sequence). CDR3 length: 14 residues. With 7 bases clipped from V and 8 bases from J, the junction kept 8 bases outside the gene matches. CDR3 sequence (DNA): TGTGCCAGCATCGAGGGACTAGCGAGCTATGAGCAGTTCTTC. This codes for CASIEGLASYEQFF.

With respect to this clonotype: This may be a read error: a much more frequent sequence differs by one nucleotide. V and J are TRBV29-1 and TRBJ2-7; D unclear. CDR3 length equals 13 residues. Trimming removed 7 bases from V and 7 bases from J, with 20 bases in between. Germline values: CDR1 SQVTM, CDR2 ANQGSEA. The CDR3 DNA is TGCAGCGCTGATGGCAGGACGGCCGGGGAGCAGTACTTC. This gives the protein CSADGRTAGEQYF.

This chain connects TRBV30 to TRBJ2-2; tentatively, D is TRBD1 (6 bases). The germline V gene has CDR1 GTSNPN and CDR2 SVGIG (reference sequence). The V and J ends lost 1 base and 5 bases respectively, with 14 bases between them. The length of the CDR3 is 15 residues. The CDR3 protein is CAWSASGQPTGELFF. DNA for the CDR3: TGTGCCTGGAGTGCCTCTGGACAGCCTACCGGGGAGCTGTTTTTT.

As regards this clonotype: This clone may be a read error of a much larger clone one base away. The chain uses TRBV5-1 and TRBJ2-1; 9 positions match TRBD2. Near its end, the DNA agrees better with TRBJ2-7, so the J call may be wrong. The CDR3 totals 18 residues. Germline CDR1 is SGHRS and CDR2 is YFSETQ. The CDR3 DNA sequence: TGCGCCAGCAGCCCGGAGGGTAGCGGGACTAGCTCCTACAATGAGCAGTACTTC. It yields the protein CASSPEGSGTSSYNEQYF.

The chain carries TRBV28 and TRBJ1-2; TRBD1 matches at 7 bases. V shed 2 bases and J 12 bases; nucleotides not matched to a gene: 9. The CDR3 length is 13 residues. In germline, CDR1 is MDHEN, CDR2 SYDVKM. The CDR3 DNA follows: TGTGCCAGCAGTTTAAACCCCACAGGGGCGGACACCTTC. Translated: CASSLNPTGADTF.

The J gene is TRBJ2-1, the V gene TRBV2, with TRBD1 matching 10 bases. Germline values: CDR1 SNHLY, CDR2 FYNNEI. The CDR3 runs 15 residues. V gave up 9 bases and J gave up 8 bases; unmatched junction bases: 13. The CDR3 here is CASQFPGQGSDEQFF. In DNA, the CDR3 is TGTGCCAGTCAGTTCCCGGGACAGGGGAGCGATGAGCAGTTCTTC.

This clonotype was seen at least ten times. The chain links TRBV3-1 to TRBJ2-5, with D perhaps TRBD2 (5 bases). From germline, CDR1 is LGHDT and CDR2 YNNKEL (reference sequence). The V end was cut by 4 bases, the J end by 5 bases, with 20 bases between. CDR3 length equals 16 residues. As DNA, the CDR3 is TGTGCCAGCAGCCCCCTCTTATCTGCCTGCGGGGAGACCCAGTACTTC. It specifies CASSPLLSACGETQYF.

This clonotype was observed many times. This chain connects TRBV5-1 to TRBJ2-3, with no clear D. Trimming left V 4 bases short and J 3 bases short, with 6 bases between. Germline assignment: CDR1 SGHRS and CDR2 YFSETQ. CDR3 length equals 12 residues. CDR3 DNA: TGCGCCAGCAGCAGGGAAACAGATACGCAGTATTTT. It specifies CASSRETDTQYF.

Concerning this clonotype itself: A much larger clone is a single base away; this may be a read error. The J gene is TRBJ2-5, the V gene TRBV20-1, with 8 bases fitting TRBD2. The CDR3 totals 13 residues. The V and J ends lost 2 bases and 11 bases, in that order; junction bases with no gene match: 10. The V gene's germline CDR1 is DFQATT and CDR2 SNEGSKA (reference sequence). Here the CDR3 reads CSARQPGGREQYF. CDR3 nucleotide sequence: TGCAGTGCTAGACAGCCGGGGGGGCGGGAGCAGTACTTC.

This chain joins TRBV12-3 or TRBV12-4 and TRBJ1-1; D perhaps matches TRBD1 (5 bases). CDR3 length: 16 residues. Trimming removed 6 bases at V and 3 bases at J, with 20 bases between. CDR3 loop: CASRKSWGAGHTEAFF. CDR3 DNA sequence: TGTGCCAGCAGAAAGTCTTGGGGCGCGGGGCACACTGAAGCTTTCTTT.

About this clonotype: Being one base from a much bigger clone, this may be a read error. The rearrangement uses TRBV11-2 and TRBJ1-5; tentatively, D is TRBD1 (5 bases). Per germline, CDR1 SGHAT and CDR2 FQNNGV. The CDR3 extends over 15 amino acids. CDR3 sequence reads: CAGSLGQGTNQPQHF. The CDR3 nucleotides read TGTGCCGGCAGCTTGGGCCAGGGAACCAATCAGCCCCAGCATTTT.

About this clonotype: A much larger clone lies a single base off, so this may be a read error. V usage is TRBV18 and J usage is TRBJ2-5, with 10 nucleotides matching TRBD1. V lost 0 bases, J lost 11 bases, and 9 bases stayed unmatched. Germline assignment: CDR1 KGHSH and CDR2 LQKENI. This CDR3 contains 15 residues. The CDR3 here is CASSPPTGGAGEQYF. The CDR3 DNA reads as TGTGCCAGCTCACCACCGACAGGGGGCGCAGGGGAGCAGTACTTC.

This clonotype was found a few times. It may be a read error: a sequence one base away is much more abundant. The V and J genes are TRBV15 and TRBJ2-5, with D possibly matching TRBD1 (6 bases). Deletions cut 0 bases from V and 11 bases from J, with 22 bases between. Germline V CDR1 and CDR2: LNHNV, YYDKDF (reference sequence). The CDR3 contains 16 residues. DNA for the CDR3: TGTGCCACCAGCAGAGATCAGGGGAACAGAGCGAATGAGCAGTACTTC. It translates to CATSRDQGNRANEQYF. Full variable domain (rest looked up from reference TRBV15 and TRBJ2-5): DAMVIQNPRYQVTQFGKPVTLSCSQTLNHNVMYWYQQKSSQAPKLLFHYYDKDFNNEADTPDNFQSRRPNTSFCFLDIRSPGLGDTAMYLCATSRDQGNRANEQYFGPGTRLLVL.

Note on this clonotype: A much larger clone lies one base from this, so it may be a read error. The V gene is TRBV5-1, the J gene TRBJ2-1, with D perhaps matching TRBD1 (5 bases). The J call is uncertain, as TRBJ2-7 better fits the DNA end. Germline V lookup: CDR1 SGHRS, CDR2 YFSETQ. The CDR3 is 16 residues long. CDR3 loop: CASSLGMGQSYNEQYF. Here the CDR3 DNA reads TGCGCCAGCAGCTTGGGTATGGGGCAGTCCTACAATGAGCAGTACTTC.

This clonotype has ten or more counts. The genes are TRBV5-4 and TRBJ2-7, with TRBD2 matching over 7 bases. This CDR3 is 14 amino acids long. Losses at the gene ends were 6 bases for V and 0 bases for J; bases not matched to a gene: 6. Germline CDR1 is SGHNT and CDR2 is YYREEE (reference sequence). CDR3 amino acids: CASTPKRGSYEQYF. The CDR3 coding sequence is TGTGCCAGCACCCCCAAGCGGGGCTCCTACGAGCAGTACTTC.